These T cell receptor beta chains were read from a single sample in a study of blood T cell dynamics during melanoma immunotherapy. Some clones are missing from TCRdb's copy, which holds only in-frame ones; the method was immunoSEQ multiplex PCR. The table lists roughly 23,000 clones, roughly 90% of them singletons. The sample here was blood, taken from a patient treated with checkpoint blockade. The receptors shown here come from a human donor with melanoma. Both conserved end residues are part of each CDR3. A D gene is named only where the DNA matches it firmly. Part of the rows lack a size; the others show once, few, many or a class for expanded clones.

d_call,j_call,v_call,clone_size,cdr3_nt,cdr3_aa
.,TRBJ2-7,TRBV14,.,TGTGCCAGCAGTGTCGGGTCCACCTACGAGCAGTACTTC,CASSVGSTYEQYF
.,TRBJ2-1,TRBV19,.,TGTGCCAGTAGTATCGGGGGTCACTACAGCTCCTACAATGAGCAGTTCTTC,CASSIGGHYSSYNEQFF
.,TRBJ1-6,TRBV7-3,.,TGTGCCAGCAGCTTACGGTCGAATTCACCCCTCCACTTT,CASSLRSNSPLHF
.,TRBJ1-5,TRBV11-2,.,TGTGCCAGCAGCTTAATCAACGGGAATCAGCCCCAGCATTTT,CASSLINGNQPQHF
.,TRBJ1-1,TRBV27,.,TGTGCCAGCAGTCCTTTGGGGGGCACTTCCCCGAGTGAAGCTTTCTTT,CASSPLGGTSPSEAFF
.,TRBJ1-6,TRBV15,.,TGTGCCACCAGCCCGGATAATTATAATTCACCCCTCCACTTT,CATSPDNYNSPLHF
TRBD2,TRBJ2-1,TRBV11-3,.,TGTGCCAGCAGCCCCCGGACTAGCGGGCCCCAGTTCTTC,CASSPRTSGPQFF
.,TRBJ1-2,TRBV19,once,TGTGCCAGTACCCCTGGGGAATACGTTAACTATGGCTACACCTTC,CASTPGEYVNYGYTF
.,TRBJ2-2,TRBV27,.,TGTGCCAGCAGTATAAGGGGGAGGGTCAACACCGGGGAGCTGTTTTTT,CASSIRGRVNTGELFF
.,TRBJ2-1,TRBV5-1,few,TGCGCCAGCAGCTTTGGGCATAGGGATGAGCAGTTCTTC,CASSFGHRDEQFF
TRBD1,TRBJ1-2,TRBV6-5,.,TGTGCCAGCAGTAAAGGGGGCGCGGTTGCCTATGGCTACACCTTC,CASSKGGAVAYGYTF
.,TRBJ1-6,TRBV5-1,.,TGCGCCAGCAGCTTGGGGGACGGCTATAATTCACCCCTCCACTTT,CASSLGDGYNSPLHF
.,TRBJ2-2,TRBV14,.,TGTGCCAGCAGCCAAAGGGGGGAGCTGTTTTTT,CASSQRGELFF
.,TRBJ2-7,TRBV5-5,.,TGTGCCAGCAGCTTGGTGGTGGTCTCCTACGAGCAGTACTTC,CASSLVVVSYEQYF
.,TRBJ1-2,TRBV29-1,.,TGCAGTGCCAGGAAGACGACCGAGCCGGGTGGCTACACCTTC,CSARKTTEPGGYTF
TRBD1,TRBJ2-5,TRBV19,.,TGTGCCAGTAGTTCAACCGGGACAGCGAAAGAGACCCAGTACTTC,CASSSTGTAKETQYF
.,TRBJ1-1,TRBV7-2,.,TGTGCCAGCAGCTTAGCCAGGCAGCCCTCGGAAGCTTTCTTT,CASSLARQPSEAFF
.,TRBJ2-7,TRBV27,.,TGTGCCAGCAGTAAAAGCGGACCCTCGGGTAACGAGCAGTACTTC,CASSKSGPSGNEQYF
.,TRBJ1-6,TRBV19,once,TGTGCCAGTAGTATGAGGGAGGAGAATTCACCCCTCCACTTT,CASSMREENSPLHF
.,TRBJ1-2,TRBV19,.,TGTGCCAGTAAAAGGAGCAGGGAACTAAGCTATGGCTACACCTTC,CASKRSRELSYGYTF
TRBD1,TRBJ1-5,TRBV5-6,.,TGTGCCAGCAGCTTCGGACAGGCGCGCAAGGGGCCCCAGCATTTT,CASSFGQARKGPQHF
.,TRBJ2-7,TRBV5-4,.,TGTGCCAGCAGCTTGGAAGTAGCCAGCTCCTACGAGCAGTACTTC,CASSLEVASSYEQYF
.,TRBJ2-5,TRBV7-9,.,TGTGCCAGCGGTTATGAGACCCAGTACTTC,CASGYETQYF
.,TRBJ2-5,TRBV10-2,.,TGCGCCAGCAGTGAGAATCGGAAGACCCAGTACTTC,CASSENRKTQYF
.,TRBJ2-6,TRBV7-2,few,TGTGCCAGCAGTTCCAGGGTTTCTGGGGCCAACGTCCTGACTTTC,CASSSRVSGANVLTF
.,TRBJ2-7,TRBV2,.,TGTGCCAGCAGTGCCCGGACAGCGGCCTACGAGCAGTACTTC,CASSARTAAYEQYF
.,TRBJ2-1,TRBV5-8,.,TGTGCCAGCAGCTCAGGAGCGCAATCCTACAATGAGCAGTTCTTC,CASSSGAQSYNEQFF
.,TRBJ2-7,TRBV27,.,TGTGCCAGCAGTTTTATCTCCTACGAGCAGTACTTC,CASSFISYEQYF
.,TRBJ1-1,TRBV7-3,.,TGTGCCAGCAGCTTAACAGGGGGGAACACTGAAGCTTTCTTT,CASSLTGGNTEAFF
.,TRBJ1-5,TRBV9,few,TGTGCCAGCGCGGAGGGGATGCATAGCAATCAGCCCCAGCATTTT,CASAEGMHSNQPQHF
.,TRBJ1-3,TRBV9,.,TGTGCCAGCAGCGGGTCCCCTTCCCAGCTCGGAAACACCATATATTTT,CASSGSPSQLGNTIYF
TRBD1,TRBJ1-5,TRBV6-1,.,TGTGCCAGCAGTGAAGCCTTCGGGGGTGGGACAGGGGTATACCAGCCCCAGCATTTT,CASSEAFGGGTGVYQPQHF
.,TRBJ2-7,TRBV10-3,.,TGTGCCATCACTGGGACCCTACTGGGGGAGCAGTACTTC,CAITGTLLGEQYF
.,TRBJ1-3,TRBV7-2,.,TGTGCCAGCAGCTCACAGGCCCCCCCTGGAAACACCATATATTTT,CASSSQAPPGNTIYF
TRBD1,TRBJ1-2,TRBV27,few,TGTGCCAGCAGTTTTGCGTCGACCGGACAGGGCTATGGCTACACCTTC,CASSFASTGQGYGYTF
.,TRBJ2-5,TRBV5-1,few,TGCGCCAGCAGCTTAACCGACACTCCCAGCGGGACCCAGTACTTC,CASSLTDTPSGTQYF
.,TRBJ1-1,TRBV2,.,TGTGCCAGCAGTTTACATTGGACTGAAGCTTTCTTT,CASSLHWTEAFF
.,TRBJ2-7,TRBV5-4,once,TGTGCCAGCAGCTTAGGACAGAAACCCTACGAGCAGTACTTC,CASSLGQKPYEQYF
.,TRBJ1-2,TRBV28,.,TGTGCCAGCAGTTTAGCAGGAAAAATGGGCTACACCTTC,CASSLAGKMGYTF
.,TRBJ1-5,TRBV5-1,.,TGCGCCAGCAGCTTTTCCCCTCAGGGTGGGGATCAGCCCCAGCATTTT,CASSFSPQGGDQPQHF
.,TRBJ2-7,TRBV2,.,TGTGCCAGCACGATAGTCCACGAGCAGTACTTC,CASTIVHEQYF
.,TRBJ1-2,TRBV5-1,.,TGCGCCAGCAGCTTGGTTGGCGATAACTATGGCTACACCTTC,CASSLVGDNYGYTF
.,TRBJ1-2,TRBV6-1,.,TGTGCCAGCAGTGAAGGGGGGAGTTTGGGCTACACCTTC,CASSEGGSLGYTF
.,TRBJ2-7,TRBV2,.,TGTGCCAGCAGTGACGGGCTGTGGCAGGGAGTCTCCTACGAGCAGTACTTC,CASSDGLWQGVSYEQYF
TRBD1,TRBJ1-6,TRBV27,once,TGTGCCAGCAGACCCAGGGACAGGTCCGGGGGAGCCTATAATTCACCCCTCCACTTT,CASRPRDRSGGAYNSPLHF
.,TRBJ1-1,TRBV28,.,TGTGCCAGCAGTTCCCGGGTGGGCGTTGGCACTGAAGCTTTCTTT,CASSSRVGVGTEAFF